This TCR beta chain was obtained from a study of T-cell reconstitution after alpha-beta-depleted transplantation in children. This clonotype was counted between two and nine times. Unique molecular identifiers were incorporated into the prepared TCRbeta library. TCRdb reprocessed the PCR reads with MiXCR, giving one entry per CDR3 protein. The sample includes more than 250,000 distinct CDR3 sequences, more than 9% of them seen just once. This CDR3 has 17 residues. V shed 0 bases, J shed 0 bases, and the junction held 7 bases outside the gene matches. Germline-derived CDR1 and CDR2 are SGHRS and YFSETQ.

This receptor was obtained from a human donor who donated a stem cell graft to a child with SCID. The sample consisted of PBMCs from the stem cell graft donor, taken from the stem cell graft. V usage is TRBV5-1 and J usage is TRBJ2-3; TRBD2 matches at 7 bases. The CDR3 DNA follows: TGCGCCAGCAGCTTGGGGGATAGAGCGGGGAGCACAGATACGCAGTATTTT. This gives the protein CASSLGDRAGSTDTQYF.